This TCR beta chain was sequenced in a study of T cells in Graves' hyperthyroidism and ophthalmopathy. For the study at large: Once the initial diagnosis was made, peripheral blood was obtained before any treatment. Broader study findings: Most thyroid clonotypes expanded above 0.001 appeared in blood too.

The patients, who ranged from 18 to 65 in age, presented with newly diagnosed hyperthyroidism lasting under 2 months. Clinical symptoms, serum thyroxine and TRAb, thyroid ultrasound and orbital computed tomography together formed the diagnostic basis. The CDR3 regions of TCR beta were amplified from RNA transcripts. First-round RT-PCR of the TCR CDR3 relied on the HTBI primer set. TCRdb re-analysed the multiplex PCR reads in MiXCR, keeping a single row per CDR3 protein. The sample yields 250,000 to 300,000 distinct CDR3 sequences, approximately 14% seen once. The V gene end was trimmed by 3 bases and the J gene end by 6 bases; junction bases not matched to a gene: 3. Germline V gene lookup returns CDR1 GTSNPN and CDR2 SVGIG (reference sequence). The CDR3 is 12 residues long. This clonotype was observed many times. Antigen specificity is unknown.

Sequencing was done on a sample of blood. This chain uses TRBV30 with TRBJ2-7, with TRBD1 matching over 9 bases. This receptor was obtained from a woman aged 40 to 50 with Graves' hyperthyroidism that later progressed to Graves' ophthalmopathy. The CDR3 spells CAWRRTGAEQYF. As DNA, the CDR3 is TGTGCCTGGAGGCGGACAGGGGCCGAGCAGTACTTC.